This TCR beta chain was obtained from a study of T cell responses to AZD1222 COVID-19 vaccine (dated by TCRdb to 2020 to 2023). About the study as a whole: A total of 230 to 250 trial participants underwent TCR sequencing, of whom roughly 210 had received two doses of AZD1222 and approximately 26 had received two doses of the MenACWY control vaccine. Trial participants were enrolled by age into subgroups of 18-55, 56-69 and 70-plus years, and around 150, 28 and 57 TCR-sequenced participants, respectively, were included in these subgroups.

From cysteine to phenylalanine, the CDR3 is 19 amino acids long. Left in the record is the CDR3 DNA by itself, 57 bases read in frame from the first base. For this chain, trimming is 7 bases at the V end and 2 bases at the J end, and the number of junction bases without a gene match is 12. Via the germline V gene, CDR1 is MDHEN and CDR2 SYDVKM. This clone occurred a few times. Its antigen target is currently unknown. The sample holds no much larger clone one base away, and base qualities are not on file. Broader findings and caveats from the paper: Conclusions about previously exposed vaccinees were limited because only a handful of AZD1222 recipients were SARS-CoV-2 seropositive at baseline. Because no day 14 peak-response samples were available, repertoires were characterized only after the peak T cell response. Participants were mostly white British and included more females than males, and it was suggested by the authors that clonal diversity may have been underestimated. A significant rise in spike-specific TCR breadth and depth was observed after two AZD1222 doses relative to day 0 and relative to MenACWY recipients. Nearly half of unique spike-specific TCRs reportedly recognized epitopes outside regions mutated in the B.1.351 and B.1.1.7 variants. The 56-69-year group was small, and its depth increase did not reach significance, likely because of low power. Vaccine-associated CD4 TCRs spanned the whole spike protein, with dominant responses in regions 160-218 and 743-854.

The meaning of the sample's time point label: about 28 days (+/-7) after the second vaccine dose. Because spike-specific TCR depth and breadth did not differ between the two schedules, AZD1222 recipients who got a second dose at roughly 4 weeks were pooled with those who got a second dose at roughly 12 weeks. Samples from vaccinated people were obtained from the UK trials COV001 and COV002, which included a single-blind randomized controlled phase 2/3 trial of AZD1222 (ChAdOx1 nCoV-19) in healthy adults. Trial participant PBMC samples were collected at day 0 and day 28 after the second dose for TCRbeta chain sequencing. The CDR3 regions of human TCRbeta chains were analyzed by immunosequencing. The authors' analysis ran thus. TCRs in the repertoires were compared against a reference library of SARS-CoV-2-specific TCRs that had been generated with the MIRA antigen-specificity platform. Breadth was defined as the fraction of unique TCRs that were SARS-CoV-2-associated, and depth was defined as the fraction of total T cells that were SARS-CoV-2-associated. Using the MIRA data, every spike-specific TCR was mapped to the spike region that the TCR reacted to and assigned to either a CD4 or a CD8 class. Log10-transformed breadth and depth values were compared by one-way ANOVA with Sidak's multiple comparisons tests. Not all clones reach the TCRdb copy of this immuneACCESS table, which keeps in-frame sequences only. Checked studies attribute under half of the gap to unresolved V genes and leave the rest unexplained. The V and J calls and clone size are taken from that table; D and trimming were inferred from the DNA. A total of more than 120,000 clones appear in this sample, about 82% of them only once. The top ten clones comprise approximately 5.4% of the sample.

The sequences come from peripheral blood, collected 28 days after the second AZD1222 dose. This receptor chain uses TRBV28 and TRBJ2-3; TRBD2 agrees with 16 junctional bases. The clonotype originates from an adult who received the AZD1222 COVID-19 vaccine. The DNA sequence reads TGTGCCAGCAATCAACCGGGACTAGCGGGAGGGCTGATCACAGATACGCAGTATTTT. This gives the protein CASNQPGLAGGLITDTQYF.